The clone carrying this TCR beta chain was observed many times. Its antigen remains unknown. The read ends 3 residues shy of where the CDR3 ends; the end is completed using the germline J gene. The V and J ends lost 3 bases and 0 bases respectively, with 11 bases between them. This CDR3 comprises 15 residues. Germline V gene sequence: CDR1 MRHNA, CDR2 SNTAGT. This sample is part of a study of T cell clonality in common variable immunodeficiency. The assay was immunoSEQ multiplex PCR, and TCRdb's table has in-frame clones only and misses some. This sample carries 35,000 or so clones and no singletons, and about 1% goes to the top ten. Study-wide results and limits: CVID subjects shared fewer TCRbeta clones than healthy controls did. Links between repertoire features and CVID complications were heterogeneity-limited.

Source material: peripheral blood mononuclear cells. The TCR was taken from a person aged 18-69 years in good health. The V call is TRBV6-4, the J call TRBJ1-1; tentatively, D is TRBD1 (6 bases). The chain's CDR3 is CASSEEQGMNTEAFF. The part of the CDR3 DNA that was read is TGTGCCAGCAGTGAGGAACAGGGTATGAACACTGAA.